This paragraph covers one T cell receptor (beta chain) sequence. Its antigen is unknown. Researchers ran the PCR with 60 Vbeta and 13 Jbeta primers. TCRdb's table, derived via immunoSEQ multiplex PCR, lists solely in-frame clones and lacks some. The sample lists some 150,000 clones; about four fifths were seen once. This entry comes from a study of cytomegalovirus exposure and HLA in healthy donors. Germline loops: CDR1 SGHDT, CDR2 YYEEEE. This CDR3 region has 16 residues. The V gene lost 1 base and the J gene lost 10 bases, with 18 bases spanning the gap. The study's findings and limits: A later analysis by the authors found several of the most significant clusters apparently linked to common viral pathogens. Altogether, 160 or so TCR beta chains were recorded as cytomegalovirus-associated.

J is TRBJ1-6 and V is TRBV5-6, with a weak D call TRBD1 (6 bases). This TCR was recovered from a woman between 50 and 59 years old in good health and CMV-seronegative. The sequencing input was PBMCs. CDR3 nucleotides: TGTGCCAGCAGCTTGTCTGGGGGCTTGGTGGGATCACCCCTCCACTTT. Translating it yields CASSLSGGLVGSPLHF. The entire variable domain, with the rest obtained from reference TRBV5-6 and TRBJ1-6, is as follows: DAGVTQSPTHLIKTRGQQVTLRCSPKSGHDTVSWYQQALGQGPQFIFQYYEEEERQRGNFPDRFSGHQFPNYSSELNVNALLLGDSALYLCASSLSGGLVGSPLHFGNGTRLTVT.